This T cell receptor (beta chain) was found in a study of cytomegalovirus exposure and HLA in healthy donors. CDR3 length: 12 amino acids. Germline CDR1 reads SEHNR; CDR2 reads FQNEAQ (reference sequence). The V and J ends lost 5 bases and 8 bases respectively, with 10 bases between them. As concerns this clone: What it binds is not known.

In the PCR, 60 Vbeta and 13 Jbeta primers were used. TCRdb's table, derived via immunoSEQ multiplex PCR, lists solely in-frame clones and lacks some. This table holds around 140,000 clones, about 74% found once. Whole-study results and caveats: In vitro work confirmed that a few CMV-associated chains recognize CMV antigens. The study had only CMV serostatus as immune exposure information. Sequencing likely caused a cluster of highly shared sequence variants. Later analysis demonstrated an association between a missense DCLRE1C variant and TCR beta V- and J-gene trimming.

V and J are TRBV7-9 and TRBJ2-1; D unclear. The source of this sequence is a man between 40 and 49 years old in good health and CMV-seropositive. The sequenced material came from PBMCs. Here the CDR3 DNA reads TGTGCCAGCAGCACGTTTGTAGATGAGCAGTTCTTC. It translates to CASSTFVDEQFF. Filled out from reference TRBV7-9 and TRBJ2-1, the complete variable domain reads DTGVSQNPRHKITKRGQNVTFRCDPISEHNRLYWYRQTLGQGPEFLTYFQNEAQLEKSRLLSDRFSAERPKGSFSTLEIQRTEQGDSAMYLCASSTFVDEQFFGPGTRLTVL.